Listed here are 11 T cell receptor beta chains from one sample, sequenced in a study of blood T cell repertoires in COVID-19. Produced via immunoSEQ multiplex PCR; TCRdb's table is partial and in-frame only. The table has about 490,000 clones, approximately 85% seen once; the top ten hold roughly 3.2%. The sample consisted of peripheral blood. These receptors were obtained from a human donor in a cohort sampled during active COVID-19.

As DNA, the CDR3 is TGTGCCAGCAGCTCCTTCATGGAACGGGGGAACACCGGGGAGCTGTTTTTT. This gives the protein CASSSFMERGNTGELFF. This chain links TRBV7-8 with TRBJ2-2; D possibly corresponds to TRBD2 (5 bases). Germline CDR1 reads SGHVS; CDR2 reads FQNEAQ. The CDR3 has 17 residues. Trimming shortened V by 4 bases and J by 1 base, and 16 bases separated the two germline ends. The complete variable domain, with remaining parts taken from reference TRBV7-8 and TRBJ2-2, reads GAGVSQSPRYKVAKRGQDVALRCDPISGHVSLFWYQQALGQGPEFLTYFQNEAQLDKSGLPSDRFFAERPEGSVSTLKIQRTQQEDSAVYLCASSSFMERGNTGELFFGEGSRLTVL.

The CDR3 spells CASSRGPPGGLREKLFF. CDR3 DNA sequence: TGTGCCAGCAGCCGGGGGCCTCCAGGGGGGCTACGAGAAAAACTGTTTTTT. V is TRBV7-2 and J is TRBJ1-4; TRBD1 matches 7 bases. Germline lookup yields CDR1 SGHTA and CDR2 FQGNSA. The length of the CDR3 is 17 residues. J was trimmed by 8 bases and V by 5 bases; bases with no gene match: 17.

V is TRBV18 and J is TRBJ1-5, with TRBD1 matching over 8 bases. Germline lookup yields CDR1 KGHSH and CDR2 LQKENI. V trimming: 3 bases; J trimming: 2 bases; junction bases outside the gene matches: 3. The CDR3 extends over 15 amino acids. CDR3 DNA sequence: TGTGCCAGCTCACCCCCAGGGGGCGGCAATCAGCCCCAGCATTTT. Translating gives CASSPPGGGNQPQHF.

The genes are TRBV15 and TRBJ1-2; 11 bases map to TRBD1. In germline, CDR1 is LNHNV, CDR2 YYDKDF (reference sequence). After removal of 1 base from V and 1 base from J, the junction contained 8 bases not matched to a gene. The CDR3 is made up of 18 amino acids. The CDR3 loop reads CATSRGRTGGSRNYGYTF. CDR3 nucleotide sequence: TGTGCCACCAGCAGAGGGAGGACAGGGGGCTCACGTAACTATGGCTACACCTTC.

The gene calls are TRBV4-2 and TRBJ1-2; perhaps TRBD1 as D (6 bases). This CDR3 region has 15 residues. CDR1 and CDR2 from the germline V gene are LGHNA and YNFKEQ. V was pared by 4 bases and J by 6 bases, with 18 bases between. CDR3: CASSPRGRVGDGYTF. The CDR3, as DNA: TGTGCCAGCAGCCCGAGGGGGAGGGTAGGGGATGGCTACACCTTC.

This clone came up a few times. The CDR3 DNA sequence: TGTGCCAGTAGTTCACAGGGGGCTGCAAGCAATCAGCCCCAGCATTTT. It translates to CASSSQGAASNQPQHF. The chain is built from TRBV19 and TRBJ1-5; TRBD1 agrees at 9 bases. The CDR3 length is 16 residues. Germline CDR1 and CDR2: LNHDA and SQIVND (reference sequence). J was trimmed by 1 base and V by 5 bases; bases with no gene match: 6.

This clone came up a few times. The rearrangement uses TRBV28 and TRBJ2-3; 13 nucleotides match TRBD2. The CDR3 has 18 amino acids. CDR1 MDHEN and CDR2 SYDVKM come from the germline V gene. After removal of 6 bases from V and 6 bases from J, the junction contained 15 bases not matched to a gene. CDR3: CASSKYRGLAGEKDTQYF. For the CDR3, the DNA is TGTGCCAGCAGCAAATATCGCGGACTAGCGGGAGAGAAGGATACGCAGTATTTT.

The chain is built from TRBV25-1 and TRBJ2-3, with TRBD2 as a possible D gene (6 bases). Germline lookup yields CDR1 MGHDK and CDR2 SYGVNS. This CDR3 contains 15 residues. The germline V and J ends were trimmed by 4 bases and 6 bases, with 17 bases remaining between them. This chain's CDR3 is CASSGRGRVGDTQYF. Written as DNA, the CDR3 is TGTGCCAGCAGTGGGCGGGGAAGAGTGGGGGATACGCAGTATTTT.

This clone was counted a few times. V gene TRBV6-6 combines with J gene TRBJ1-2; 8 nucleotides match TRBD1. The CDR3 contains 15 residues. J lost 0 bases, V lost 4 bases, and 4 bases had no gene match. CDR1 and CDR2 from the germline V gene are MNHNY and SVGAGI (reference sequence). Here the CDR3 DNA reads TGTGCCAGCAGTTTCCGGACAGGGACTAACTATGGCTACACCTTC. It is translated as CASSFRTGTNYGYTF.

The V call is TRBV9, the J call TRBJ2-1; D unclear. The CDR3 is made up of 14 amino acids. V was trimmed by 0 bases and J by 7 bases, leaving 11 bases between them. The germline CDR1 and CDR2 sequences are SGDLS and YYNGEE. Written as DNA, the CDR3 is TGTGCCAGCAGCGTAGGTACAGTTGAAAATGAGCAGTTCTTC. Protein: CASSVGTVENEQFF.

CDR3 nucleotide sequence: TGTGCCAGCAGCGGTGGGACTAGCGGGGCTTACAATGAGCAGTTCTTC. Protein sequence: CASSGGTSGAYNEQFF. This chain uses TRBV7-6 with TRBJ2-1; 13 nucleotides match TRBD2. V lost 5 bases, J lost 4 bases, and 5 bases stayed unmatched. The V gene's germline CDR1 is SGHVS and CDR2 FNYEAQ. The CDR3 has 16 residues. The variable domain in full, completed from reference TRBV7-6 and TRBJ2-1, reads GAGVSQSPRYKVTKRGQDVALRCDPISGHVSLYWYRQALGQGPEFLTYFNYEAQQDKSGLPNDRFSAERPEGSISTLTIQRTEQRDSAMYRCASSGGTSGAYNEQFFGPGTRLTVL.